This T cell receptor beta chain was sequenced during a study of T cell responses to AZD1222 COVID-19 vaccine. TCRdb's copy holds only in-frame clones and misses some; the assay was immunoSEQ multiplex PCR. The sample contains fewer than 150,000 clones, about 93% of which appear only once. The CDR3 totals 11 residues. V was pared by 3 bases and J by 12 bases, with 10 bases between. The V gene's germline CDR1 is LGHNA and CDR2 YNFKEQ. This clonotype originated in an adult who received the AZD1222 COVID-19 vaccine. The specimen was peripheral blood, collected 28 days after the second AZD1222 dose. The chain links TRBV4-2 to TRBJ2-3; D gene uncertain. CDR3 nucleotides: TGTGCCAGCAGCCAGTCTGCGGTTCAGTATTTT. This sequence encodes CASSQSAVQYF.